This T cell receptor (beta chain) was sequenced for a study of CD8 T cells in ankylosing spondylitis. V lost 0 bases and J 2 bases, leaving 14 bases between the germline ends. The CDR3 length is 17 residues. Germline CDR1 and CDR2: SNHLY and FYNNEI. MiXCR was run by TCRdb on the 5' RACE reads, yielding one entry per CDR3 protein. The data contain 150,000 to 200,000 distinct CDR3 sequences, 9.8% of them singletons. Sample: blood, either unsorted or a sorted T cell fraction (not recorded which). The clonotype originates from a female donor with ankylosing spondylitis or in good health (not recorded which). The chain links TRBV2 to TRBJ2-1; D is perhaps TRBD2 (6 bases). CDR3 coding DNA: TGTGCCAGCAGTGAAGCGCAGTTGAGCGGGCCCTACAATGAGCAGTTCTTC. Its translation: CASSEAQLSGPYNEQFF.